The rows below give T cell receptor beta chains drawn from one sample of a study of cytomegalovirus exposure and HLA in healthy donors. Sequencing used immunoSEQ multiplex PCR; TCRdb keeps in-frame clones, though not all of them. Its table lists roughly 40,000 clones. Material for sequencing was PBMCs. The receptors shown here come from a young man in good health and CMV-seronegative. Each CDR3 is given with its conserved first and last residue. Each record gives: CDR3 length, D gene, J gene, V gene, CDR3 DNA, CDR3 protein. A D gene is named only where the DNA matches it firmly.

length: 16
D: TRBD2
J: TRBJ2-2
V: TRBV7-2
DNA: TGTGCCAGCAGCTTTATGGCTAGCGGGAGTGCCGGGGAGCTGTTTTTT
CDR3: CASSFMASGSAGELFF

length: 16
D: -
J: TRBJ1-4
V: TRBV9
DNA: TGTGCCAGCAGCGTAGCTGGAGGGCAGGGTGTGGAAAAACTGTTTTTT
CDR3: CASSVAGGQGVEKLFF

length: 13
D: TRBD2
J: TRBJ2-7
V: TRBV4-3
DNA: TGCGCCAGCAGCCCGGGACTAGGCTACGAGCAGTACTTC
CDR3: CASSPGLGYEQYF

length: 14
D: TRBD2
J: TRBJ2-5
V: TRBV19
DNA: TGTGCCAGTAAGGAGCGGGACCCCGGTGAGACCCAGTACTTC
CDR3: CASKERDPGETQYF

length: 15
D: TRBD1
J: TRBJ2-2
V: TRBV29-1
DNA: TGCAGCGTTGCGAGGGACAGGCCTGACACCGGGGAGCTGTTTTTT
CDR3: CSVARDRPDTGELFF

length: 13
D: -
J: TRBJ1-1
V: TRBV14
DNA: TGTGCCAGCAGCCAAGTCAGAGGGACTGAAGCTTTCTTT
CDR3: CASSQVRGTEAFF

length: 13
D: -
J: TRBJ2-7
V: TRBV29-1
DNA: TGCAGCGTTGTGGATGTGAGCGGCTACGAGCAGTACTTC
CDR3: CSVVDVSGYEQYF

length: 15
D: TRBD2
J: TRBJ2-7
V: TRBV7-8
DNA: TGTGCCAGCAGCTCCCGAGGTAGCGGGAGGTACGAGCAGTACTTC
CDR3: CASSSRGSGRYEQYF

length: 15
D: -
J: TRBJ2-1
V: TRBV2
DNA: TGTGCCAGCAGTGAATGGGGCAGCTCCTACAATGAGCAGTTCTTC
CDR3: CASSEWGSSYNEQFF

length: 16
D: TRBD2
J: TRBJ2-5
V: TRBV6-1
DNA: TGTGCCAGCAGTGAATTAGCGGGAGGTCGGCGAGAGACCCAGTACTTC
CDR3: CASSELAGGRRETQYF

length: 17
D: TRBD1
J: TRBJ1-6
V: TRBV6-1
DNA: TGTGCCAGCAGTGAAACTCTAGGCAGGGGGAACAATTCACCCCTCCACTTT
CDR3: CASSETLGRGNNSPLHF

length: 13
D: -
J: TRBJ1-2
V: TRBV18
DNA: TGTGCCAGCTCACCAAACGGAGGGTCGGGCTACACCTTC
CDR3: CASSPNGGSGYTF

length: 14
D: TRBD1
J: TRBJ2-7
V: TRBV29-1
DNA: TGCAGCGTTGGGGGGGGACAGGGATACTACGAGCAGTACTTC
CDR3: CSVGGGQGYYEQYF

length: 13
D: -
J: TRBJ2-2
V: TRBV2
DNA: TGTGCCAGCGCTTCTCAGGTGGACGGGGAGCTGTTTTTT
CDR3: CASASQVDGELFF

length: 15
D: TRBD1
J: TRBJ2-5
V: TRBV7-7
DNA: TGTGCCAGCAGCCCAGGACAGGGCCGACGGGAGACCCAGTACTTC
CDR3: CASSPGQGRRETQYF

length: 15
D: TRBD2
J: TRBJ2-3
V: TRBV15
DNA: TGTGCCACCAGCAGAGTGGAAGGGAGGGAGGATACGCAGTATTTT
CDR3: CATSRVEGREDTQYF

length: 13
D: -
J: TRBJ1-1
V: TRBV30
DNA: TGTGCCTGGAGTGTAACTGCTAACACTGAAGCTTTCTTT
CDR3: CAWSVTANTEAFF

length: 13
D: -
J: TRBJ2-7
V: TRBV2
DNA: TGTGCCAGCGAGGAGGGTGTGGCGGGAGAGCAGTACTTC
CDR3: CASEEGVAGEQYF

length: 13
D: TRBD1
J: TRBJ1-2
V: TRBV6-5
DNA: TGTGCCAGCACCTTTGGGACAGGGAACGGCTACACCTTC
CDR3: CASTFGTGNGYTF

length: 12
D: TRBD1
J: TRBJ2-7
V: TRBV30
DNA: TGTGCCTGGAGGACAGGGGAGTACGAGCAGTACTTC
CDR3: CAWRTGEYEQYF

length: 13
D: -
J: TRBJ1-4
V: TRBV18
DNA: TGTGCCAGCTCACCACTGTCGTATGAAAAACTGTTTTTT
CDR3: CASSPLSYEKLFF

length: 13
D: TRBD2
J: TRBJ2-7
V: TRBV10-1
DNA: TGCGCCAGCTCCGGGACTAGCGTCTACGAGCAGTACTTC
CDR3: CASSGTSVYEQYF

length: 15
D: TRBD1
J: TRBJ2-7
V: TRBV11-2
DNA: TGTGCCAGCAGCAGACTACTCAGGGGGCGCGACGAGCAGTACTTC
CDR3: CASSRLLRGRDEQYF

length: 11
D: TRBD1
J: TRBJ1-1
V: TRBV20-1
DNA: TGCAGTGCTTGGGACAGGTCAGAAGCTTTCTTT
CDR3: CSAWDRSEAFF

length: 12
D: -
J: TRBJ1-1
V: TRBV7-9
DNA: TGTGCCAGCAGCTTTGGGCTCACTGAAGCTTTCTTT
CDR3: CASSFGLTEAFF

length: 14
D: TRBD1
J: TRBJ1-2
V: TRBV29-1
DNA: TGCAGCGTAACCGACAGGGGAGGATCGTATGGCTACACCTTC
CDR3: CSVTDRGGSYGYTF

length: 13
D: -
J: TRBJ1-1
V: TRBV18
DNA: TGTGCCAGCTCACCTACGACGGGGGTAGCGGCTTTCTTT
CDR3: CASSPTTGVAAFF

length: 13
D: -
J: TRBJ2-7
V: TRBV10-3
DNA: TGTGCCATCAAAGGAGGGGGCAAAGGCGAGCAGTACTTC
CDR3: CAIKGGGKGEQYF

length: 16
D: -
J: TRBJ1-6
V: TRBV6-5
DNA: TGTGCCAGCAGTTACTCGTCCCGCTCCTATAATTCACCCCTCCACTTT
CDR3: CASSYSSRSYNSPLHF

length: 13
D: -
J: TRBJ1-4
V: TRBV30
DNA: TGTGCCTGGAGTGTGGACAGAAACGAAAAACTGTTTTTT
CDR3: CAWSVDRNEKLFF

length: 15
D: TRBD2
J: TRBJ2-7
V: TRBV18
DNA: TGTGCCAGCTCACCGTCCACTAGCGGCTACTACGAGCAGTACTTC
CDR3: CASSPSTSGYYEQYF

length: 15
D: TRBD2
J: TRBJ2-7
V: TRBV4-3
DNA: TGCGCCAGCAGCCAAGGGACTAGCGTCTCCTACGAGCAGTACTTC
CDR3: CASSQGTSVSYEQYF

length: 14
D: -
J: TRBJ2-3
V: TRBV7-9
DNA: TGTGCCAGCAGCTTACCCCTCCCCACAGATACGCAGTATTTT
CDR3: CASSLPLPTDTQYF

length: 14
D: -
J: TRBJ2-5
V: TRBV9
DNA: TGTGCCAGCAGCGGCATCGTTAGCCAAGAGACCCAGTACTTC
CDR3: CASSGIVSQETQYF

length: 13
D: -
J: TRBJ2-2
V: TRBV7-2
DNA: TGTGCCAGCAGCTTAGCCCGGAGCGGGGAGCTGTTTTTT
CDR3: CASSLARSGELFF

length: 16
D: TRBD2
J: TRBJ2-1
V: TRBV4-1
DNA: TGCGCCAGCAGCCAGGTTCTAGCGGAACACTACAATGAGCAGTTCTTC
CDR3: CASSQVLAEHYNEQFF

length: 11
D: -
J: TRBJ1-1
V: TRBV20-1
DNA: TGCAGTGCTAAAGGACAGAGACAAGCTTTCTTT
CDR3: CSAKGQRQAFF

length: 15
D: -
J: TRBJ1-2
V: TRBV7-9
DNA: TGTGCCAGCAGCTTAAATCGACAGAGGAACTATGGCTACACCTTC
CDR3: CASSLNRQRNYGYTF

length: 17
D: TRBD2
J: TRBJ2-7
V: TRBV4-3
DNA: TGCGCCAGCAGCCAAGATGGGGGTGTGCGAGCGGGAGGAAAGCAGTACTTC
CDR3: CASSQDGGVRAGGKQYF

length: 12
D: TRBD1
J: TRBJ2-3
V: TRBV29-1
DNA: TGCAGCGTGTCCAGGGGGCGAGATACGCAGTATTTT
CDR3: CSVSRGRDTQYF

length: 13
D: TRBD1
J: TRBJ1-2
V: TRBV4-3
DNA: TGCGCCAGCAGCCAGACAGGGATCTATGGCTACACCTTC
CDR3: CASSQTGIYGYTF

length: 12
D: TRBD1
J: TRBJ1-2
V: TRBV6-5
DNA: TGTGCCAGGGGACAGGGGGGCTATGGCTACACCTTC
CDR3: CARGQGGYGYTF

length: 13
D: -
J: TRBJ2-1
V: TRBV5-1
DNA: TGCGCCAGCAGCTTGGTCACCGGCAATGAGCAGTTCTTC
CDR3: CASSLVTGNEQFF

length: 15
D: -
J: TRBJ2-7
V: TRBV6-5
DNA: TGTGCCAGCAGTTATCATCAGGGGAGCTCCTACGAGCAGTACTTC
CDR3: CASSYHQGSSYEQYF

length: 13
D: TRBD1
J: TRBJ1-2
V: TRBV6-5
DNA: TGTGCCAGCAGCCGACAGGGTTACTATGGCTACACCTTC
CDR3: CASSRQGYYGYTF

length: 15
D: TRBD2
J: TRBJ2-7
V: TRBV27
DNA: TGTGCCAGCAGTTTTTCTAGCGGGACTGCCTACGAGCAGTACTTC
CDR3: CASSFSSGTAYEQYF

length: 12
D: TRBD2
J: TRBJ2-7
V: TRBV27
DNA: TGTGCCAGCAGTCTAGCGGGAGGCGAGCAGTACTTC
CDR3: CASSLAGGEQYF

length: 13
D: TRBD1
J: TRBJ1-2
V: TRBV7-2
DNA: TGTGCCAGCAGCCAACAGGGGGCAGGTGGCTACACCTTC
CDR3: CASSQQGAGGYTF

length: 16
D: TRBD2
J: TRBJ2-2
V: TRBV7-8
DNA: TGTGCCAGCAAGGGAGCGGGAGGTTCCAGCACCGGGGAGCTGTTTTTT
CDR3: CASKGAGGSSTGELFF

length: 15
D: -
J: TRBJ1-2
V: TRBV4-3
DNA: TGCGCCAGCAGCCAAGATAATTCCGGGGGCTATGGCTACACCTTC
CDR3: CASSQDNSGGYGYTF

length: 16
D: -
J: TRBJ2-3
V: TRBV30
DNA: TGTGCCTGGGTACAACCGGGACTTCCGCAGCCAGATACGCAGTATTTT
CDR3: CAWVQPGLPQPDTQYF

length: 13
D: -
J: TRBJ1-1
V: TRBV6-5
DNA: TGTGCCAGCAGTTACATAGCGGGGTCAGAAGCTTTCTTT
CDR3: CASSYIAGSEAFF

length: 13
D: TRBD1
J: TRBJ1-2
V: TRBV7-2
DNA: TGTGCCAGCAGCGTTGACAGGGAAGATGGCTACACCTTC
CDR3: CASSVDREDGYTF

length: 14
D: TRBD1
J: TRBJ2-5
V: TRBV18
DNA: TGTGCCAGCGGGACAGGGGGCAGCCAAGAGACCCAGTACTTC
CDR3: CASGTGGSQETQYF